The sample holds many counts of the clone carrying this TCR beta chain. Its cognate antigen is unknown. This entry comes from a study of T cell repertoires in cytomegalovirus infection. Background on the study: Indicated by public TCR beta signatures were CMV infection and matching HLA type. Study-wide results and caveats: The study found HLA-C-restricted CMV-specific TCR beta clonotypes dominating the ex vivo response. Pooled public TCR beta family frequency picked out CMV carriers with the relevant HLA.

TCRdb processed the reads anew with MiXCR; each CDR3 protein has one entry. The sample lists some 350,000 distinct CDR3 sequences, 15% to 20% seen once, with 7.5% to 9% in the top ten. The ends were cut back, 1 base at V and 6 bases at J, with 13 bases in the middle. CDR1 and CDR2 (germline): SGHVS, FNYEAQ. The CDR3 contains 14 residues. This chain joins TRBV7-6 and TRBJ2-7, with D tentatively TRBD2 (6 bases). Sequences were obtained from PBMCs. The source is a human donor in good health (CMV status not recorded). Some clones in this sample may be carry-over from other donors' samples. CDR3 protein: CASSLVPGGGEQYF. Here the CDR3 DNA reads TGTGCCAGCAGCTTAGTACCCGGGGGTGGCGAGCAGTACTTC.